This TCR beta chain was documented in a study of cytomegalovirus exposure and HLA in healthy donors. Overall study: Out of about 190 million T cells, an earlier analysis found about 120 million unique TCR beta sequences in total. Study observations and caveats: Follow-up analysis seemed to connect common viral pathogens with several of the most significant clusters identified.

Looked up from germline, CDR1 is SGDLS and CDR2 is YYNGEE. The CDR3 runs to 19 residues. Trimming cost V 1 base and J 3 bases, with 24 bases left between them. PCR primers comprised 60 Vbeta and 13 Jbeta primers. Measured with immunoSEQ multiplex PCR; TCRdb has only the in-frame clones, and not every one. This table has approximately 170,000 clones, 80% to 90% appearing once. A note on this clone: The antigen is not known.

This chain uses TRBV9 with TRBJ2-3; D perhaps matches TRBD2 (6 bases). The sequenced sample was PBMCs. The sequence was obtained from a man younger than 45 in good health and CMV-seropositive. DNA of the CDR3: TGTGCCAGCAGCGTAAACACCTATGCCGCAGACGGAGGGACAGATACGCAGTATTTT. Protein sequence: CASSVNTYAADGGTDTQYF. Looking up the rest from reference TRBV9 and TRBJ2-3 gives the full variable domain: DSGVTQTPKHLITATGQRVTLRCSPRSGDLSVYWYQQSLDQGLQFLIQYYNGEERAKGNILERFSAQQFPDLHSELNLSSLELGDSALYFCASSVNTYAADGGTDTQYFGPGTRLTVL.